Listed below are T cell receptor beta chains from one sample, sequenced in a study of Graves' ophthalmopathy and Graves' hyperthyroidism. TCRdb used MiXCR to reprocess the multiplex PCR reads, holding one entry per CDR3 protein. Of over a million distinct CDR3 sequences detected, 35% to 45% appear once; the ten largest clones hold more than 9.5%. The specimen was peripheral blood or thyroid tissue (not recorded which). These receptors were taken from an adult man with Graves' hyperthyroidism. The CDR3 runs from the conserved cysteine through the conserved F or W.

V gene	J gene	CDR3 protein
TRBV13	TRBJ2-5	CASSVTGWGETQYF
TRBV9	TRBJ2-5	CASSPGSARETQYF
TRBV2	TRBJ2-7	CASINPAGGFYEQYF
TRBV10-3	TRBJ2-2	CASSYSMGGELFF
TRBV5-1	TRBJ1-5	CASSLGGLLPQHF
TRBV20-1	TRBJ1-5	CSAMGQGGQPQHF
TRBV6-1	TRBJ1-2	CASTPARGYGYTF
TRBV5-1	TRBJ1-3	CASSLDRVRGNTIYF
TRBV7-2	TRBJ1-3	CASSHTRQGYGNTIYF
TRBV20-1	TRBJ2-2	CSATWDLNTGELFF
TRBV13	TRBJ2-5	CASSSGTGGWETQYF
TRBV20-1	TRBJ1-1	CSARYQGMDTEAFF
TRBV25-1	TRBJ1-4	CASSEDRGPAKLFF
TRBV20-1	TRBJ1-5	CSARGHSPSSNQPQHF
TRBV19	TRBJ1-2	CATTFRGGYTF
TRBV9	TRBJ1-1	CASSVVSGVDTEAFF
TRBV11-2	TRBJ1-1	CAAKGEWNTEAFF
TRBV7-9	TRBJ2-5	CASSSDRVKTQYF
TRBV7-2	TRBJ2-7	CASAPGGRGGGQYF
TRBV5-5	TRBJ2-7	CASSSENSAYGQYF
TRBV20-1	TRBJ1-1	CSARTGAKNTEAFF
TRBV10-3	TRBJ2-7	CATGLVGGTGVFEQYF
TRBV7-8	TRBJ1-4	CASSSSDREEDEKLFF
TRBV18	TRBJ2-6	CASSPGILSGANVLTF
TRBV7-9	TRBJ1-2	CASSQADRGENGYTF
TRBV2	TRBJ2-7	CASVEEAGGEQYF
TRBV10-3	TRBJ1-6	CAIRETGDNSPLHF
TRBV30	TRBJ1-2	CAWSERGYYGYTF
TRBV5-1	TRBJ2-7	CASSSSTGKGSYEQYF
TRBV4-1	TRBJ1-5	CASSQSGQGGQPQHF
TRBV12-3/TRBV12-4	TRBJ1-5	CASSETGNQPQHF
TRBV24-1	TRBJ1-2	CASSASRISYGYTF
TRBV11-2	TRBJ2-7	CASSFGGFEQYF
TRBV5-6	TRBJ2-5	CASSLWGGQYF
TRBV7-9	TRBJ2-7	CAEERDTTYEQYF
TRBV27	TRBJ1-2	CASSFGADYGYTF
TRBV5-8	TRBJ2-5	CASSLIGGGAGLETQYF
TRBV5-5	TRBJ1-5	CASSLGTLNQPQHF
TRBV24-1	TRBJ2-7	CATSAGNRGLAGAREQYF
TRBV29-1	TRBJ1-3	CSVEEGSGVYGNTIYF
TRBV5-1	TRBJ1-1	CASSAKGRTGGTEAFF
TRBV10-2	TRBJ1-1	CASSDPQPNTEAFF
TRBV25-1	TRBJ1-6	CASSETGNRSPLHF
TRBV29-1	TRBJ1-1	CSVVGWATEAFF
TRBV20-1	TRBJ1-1	CSARNRGETEAFF
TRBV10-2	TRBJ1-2	CASSEWGLGRNLHGYTF
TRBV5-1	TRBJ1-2	CASSGLTGYYGYTF
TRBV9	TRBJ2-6	CASSSQGQAGANVLTF
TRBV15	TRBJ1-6	CATSSARDSPLHF
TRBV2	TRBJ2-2	CASSGPGQRSPGELFF
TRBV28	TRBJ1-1	CASNIGGTEAFF
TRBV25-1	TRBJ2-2	CASSVGLANTGELFF
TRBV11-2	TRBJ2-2	CASSLAIGTGELFF